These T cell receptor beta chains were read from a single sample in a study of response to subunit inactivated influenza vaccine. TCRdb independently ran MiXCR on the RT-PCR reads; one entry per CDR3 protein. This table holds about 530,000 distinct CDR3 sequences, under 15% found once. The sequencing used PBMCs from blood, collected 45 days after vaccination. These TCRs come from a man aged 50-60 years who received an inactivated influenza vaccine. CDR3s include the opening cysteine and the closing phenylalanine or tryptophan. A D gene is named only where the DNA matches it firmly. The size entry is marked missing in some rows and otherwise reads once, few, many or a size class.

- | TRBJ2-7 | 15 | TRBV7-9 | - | TGTGCCAGCAGCTTAGCGGGCAGGCCCTCCGACGAGCAGTACTTC | CASSLAGRPSDEQYF
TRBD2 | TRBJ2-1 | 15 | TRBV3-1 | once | TGTGCCAGCAGCCACCTAGCGGGGGGGCCCAATGAGCAGTTCTTC | CASSHLAGGPNEQFF
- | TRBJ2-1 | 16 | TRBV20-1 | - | TGCAGTGCTAGAGATCAGGGGCATCTCTCCTACAATGAGCAGTTCTTC | CSARDQGHLSYNEQFF
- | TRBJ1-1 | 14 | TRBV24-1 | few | TGTGCCACCAGTGGTCCAGGGATGAACACTGAAGCTTTCTTT | CATSGPGMNTEAFF
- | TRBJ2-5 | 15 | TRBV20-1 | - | TGCAGTGCGGACCTCAGCGGAGGGCCCGGGGAGACCCAGTACTTC | CSADLSGGPGETQYF
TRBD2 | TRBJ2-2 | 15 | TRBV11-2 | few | TGTGCCAGCAGGCCCCTAGCGGGAGTCCCCGGGGAGCTGTTTTTT | CASRPLAGVPGELFF
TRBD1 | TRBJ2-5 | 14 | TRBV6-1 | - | TGTGCCAGCAGTGCCAACGACAGGGAGGAGACCCAGTACTTC | CASSANDREETQYF
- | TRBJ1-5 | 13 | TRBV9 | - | TGTGCCAGCAGCGTAGGTGGCTATCAGCCCCAGCATTTT | CASSVGGYQPQHF
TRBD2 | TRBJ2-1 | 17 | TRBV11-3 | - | TGTGCCAGCAGCTTAGGGGCCACTAGCGGGACCTTCAATGAGCAGTTCTTC | CASSLGATSGTFNEQFF
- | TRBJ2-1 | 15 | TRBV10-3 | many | TGTGCCATCAGTGAGTCTCAGGAACTAAGGCGGGAGCAGTTCTTC | CAISESQELRREQFF
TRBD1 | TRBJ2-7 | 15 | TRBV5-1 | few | TGCGCCAGCAGTTCCGACAGGGAAAGCTCCTACGAGCAGTACTTC | CASSSDRESSYEQYF
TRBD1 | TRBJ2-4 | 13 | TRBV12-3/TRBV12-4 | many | TGTGCCAGCAGTCCAGGGGGCGCGAACATTCAGTACTTC | CASSPGGANIQYF
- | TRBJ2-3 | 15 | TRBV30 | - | TGTGCCTGGAGTGTAGATGTGGGAAGCACAGATACGCAGTATTTT | CAWSVDVGSTDTQYF
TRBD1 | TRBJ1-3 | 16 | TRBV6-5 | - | TGTGCCAGCAGTTACTCGGGGCGAGGGGGCAGAAACACCATATATTTT | CASSYSGRGGRNTIYF
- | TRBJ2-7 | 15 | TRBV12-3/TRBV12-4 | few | TGTGCCAGCAGTTTGCAGGGGCTAATTCCCTACGAGCAGTACTTC | CASSLQGLIPYEQYF
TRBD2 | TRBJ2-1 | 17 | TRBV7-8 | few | TGTGCCAGCAGCGCAAGACTAGCATTGAGCTCCTACAATGAGCAGTTCTTC | CASSARLALSSYNEQFF
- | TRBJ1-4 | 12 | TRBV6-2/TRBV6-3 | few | TGTGCCAGCAGTTCTGGGTCTGAAAAACTGTTTTTT | CASSSGSEKLFF
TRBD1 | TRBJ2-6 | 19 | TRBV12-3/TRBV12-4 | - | TGTGCCATCAGTTTGCTGTATGGGGACAGACTCTCTGGGGCCAACGTCCTGACTTTC | CAISLLYGDRLSGANVLTF
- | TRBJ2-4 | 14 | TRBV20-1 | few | TGCAGTGCAAATCTGCTGAGCTCGGGGAACATTCAGTACTTC | CSANLLSSGNIQYF
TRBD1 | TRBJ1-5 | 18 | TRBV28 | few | TGTGCCAGCAGTTTCCAGGACAGGGGGCTAGGGATTGGTCAGCCCCAGCATTTT | CASSFQDRGLGIGQPQHF
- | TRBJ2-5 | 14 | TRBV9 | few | TGTGCCAGCAGCCAGGGGCTGTCATTGGAGACCCAGTACTTC | CASSQGLSLETQYF
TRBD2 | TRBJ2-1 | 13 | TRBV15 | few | TGTGCCACCAGTGGGGGACTAATGTATGAGCAGTTCTTC | CATSGGLMYEQFF
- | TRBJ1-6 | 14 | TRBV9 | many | TGTGCCAGCAGCTCCTGGACAGTAAATTCACCCCTCCACTTT | CASSSWTVNSPLHF
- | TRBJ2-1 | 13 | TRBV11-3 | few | TGTGCCAGCAGCTTAGATCCTTGGAATGAGCAGTTCTTC | CASSLDPWNEQFF
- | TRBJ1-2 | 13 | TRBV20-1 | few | TGCAGTGCATCCGACAGGCAGAGATATGGCTACACCTTC | CSASDRQRYGYTF
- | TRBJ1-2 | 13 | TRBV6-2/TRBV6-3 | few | TGTGCCAGCAGTTACAACAGAAACTATGGCTACACCTTC | CASSYNRNYGYTF
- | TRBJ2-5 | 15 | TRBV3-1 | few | TGTGCCAGCAGCCACGCCCCCACTAGTGAACAGACCCAGTACTTC | CASSHAPTSEQTQYF
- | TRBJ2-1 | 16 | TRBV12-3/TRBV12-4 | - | TGTGCCAGCAGTTTATATCGGGACACGCGTTCCGATGAGCAGTTCTTC | CASSLYRDTRSDEQFF
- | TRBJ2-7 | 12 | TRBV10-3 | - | TGTGCCATTGGGGGGACAGCCTACGAGCAGTACTTC | CAIGGTAYEQYF
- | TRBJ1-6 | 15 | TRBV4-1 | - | TGCGCCAGCAGCCAAGATTTGGGAGGTGGCTCACCCCTCCACTTT | CASSQDLGGGSPLHF
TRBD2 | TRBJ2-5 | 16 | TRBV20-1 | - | TGCAGTGCAGTTGCCGGGACTAGTAGGTTCCAAGAGACCCAGTACTTC | CSAVAGTSRFQETQYF
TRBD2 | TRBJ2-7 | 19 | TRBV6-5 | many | TGTGCCAGCAGTTACCTAGCGGGGGGCCTCCACATCTCTACCTACGAGCAGTACTTC | CASSYLAGGLHISTYEQYF
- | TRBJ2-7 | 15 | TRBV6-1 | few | TGTGCCAGCAGTGAAGGGGCAGGCGTCTCCTACGAGCAGTACTTC | CASSEGAGVSYEQYF
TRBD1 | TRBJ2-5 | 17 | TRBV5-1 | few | TGCGCCAGCAGCTTGGGACAGGGGGCGCCGGTCCGAGAGACCCAGTACTTC | CASSLGQGAPVRETQYF
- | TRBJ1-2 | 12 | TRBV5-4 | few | TGTGCCAGCTTGCGGGGGAACTATGGCTACACCTTC | CASLRGNYGYTF
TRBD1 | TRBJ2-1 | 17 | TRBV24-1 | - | TGTGCCACCAGTGGGCACCCTGGACAGGGGGCAGGGAATGAGCAGTTCTTC | CATSGHPGQGAGNEQFF
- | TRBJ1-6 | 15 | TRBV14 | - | TGTGCCAGCAGCCAGTTCGGGAACTATAATTCACCCCTCCACTTT | CASSQFGNYNSPLHF
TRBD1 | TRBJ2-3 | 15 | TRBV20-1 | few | TGCAGTGCTAGTGTAGGACAGGGGGCAACAGATACGCAGTATTTT | CSASVGQGATDTQYF
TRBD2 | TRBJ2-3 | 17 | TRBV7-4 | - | TGTGCCAGCAGCTCCCAAACTAGCGGCCCCTTCACAGATACGCAGTATTTT | CASSSQTSGPFTDTQYF
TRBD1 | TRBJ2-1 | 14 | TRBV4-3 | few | TGCGCCAGCAGCCAAGAGACCCAAGGGGGCAGGCAGTTCTTC | CASSQETQGGRQFF
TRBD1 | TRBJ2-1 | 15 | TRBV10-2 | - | TGCGCCAGCAGTGAACCCTGGACAGGGGGGAATGAGCAGTTCTTC | CASSEPWTGGNEQFF
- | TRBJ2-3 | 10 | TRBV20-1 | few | TGCAGTGCTAGGGCGGATACGCAGTATTTT | CSARADTQYF
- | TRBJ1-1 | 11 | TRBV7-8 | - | TGTGCCAGCAGCCCAGTTACTGAAGCTTTCTTT | CASSPVTEAFF
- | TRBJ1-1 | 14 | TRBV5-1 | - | TGCGCCAGCAGCTCACAGGGCTGGAACACTGAAGCTTTCTTT | CASSSQGWNTEAFF
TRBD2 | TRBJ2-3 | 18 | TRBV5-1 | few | TGCGCCAGCAGCCATCGGACTAGCGGGGGGCCTAGCACAGATACGCAGTATTTT | CASSHRTSGGPSTDTQYF
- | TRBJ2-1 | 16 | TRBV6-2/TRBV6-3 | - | TGTGCCAGCAGTTACCCGGTTCTTAAGGGATACAATGAGCAGTTCTTC | CASSYPVLKGYNEQFF
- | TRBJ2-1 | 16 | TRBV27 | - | TGTGCCAGCAGTTTAATTCGGAGCAGGAGGGGCTATGAGCAGTTCTTC | CASSLIRSRRGYEQFF
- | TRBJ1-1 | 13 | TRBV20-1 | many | TGCAGTGCCCTTTGGCCAGAACTCACTGAAGCTTTCTTT | CSALWPELTEAFF
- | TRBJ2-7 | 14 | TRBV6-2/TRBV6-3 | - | TGTGCCAGCAGTTTCCAGCGTCCACCCAACGAGCAGTACTTC | CASSFQRPPNEQYF
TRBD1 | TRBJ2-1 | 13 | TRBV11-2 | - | TGTGCCAGCAGCCGATCACAGGGGGGTGAGCAGTTCTTC | CASSRSQGGEQFF
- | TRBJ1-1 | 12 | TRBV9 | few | TGTGCCAGCAGCGTAGCCGGGGGTGAAGCTTTCTTT | CASSVAGGEAFF
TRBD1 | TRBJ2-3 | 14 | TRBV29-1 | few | TGCAGCGTTGAAGCAGGGGGTATCGCAGATACGCAGTATTTT | CSVEAGGIADTQYF
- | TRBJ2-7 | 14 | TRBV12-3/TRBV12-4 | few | TGTGCCAGCAGCCGGACAGAGAGCCCCTACGAGCAGTACTTC | CASSRTESPYEQYF
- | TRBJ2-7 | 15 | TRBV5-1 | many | TGCGCCAGCAGGCAAGATGGGACAAACCCCTACGAGCAGTACTTC | CASRQDGTNPYEQYF
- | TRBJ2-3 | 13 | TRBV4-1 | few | TGCGCCAGCAGCCAAGATGTCGGGACTCATAGGTATTTT | CASSQDVGTHRYF
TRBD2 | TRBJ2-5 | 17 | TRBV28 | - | TGTGCCAGCAGCTTGGGTTTTTTGCGGGGGTACCAAGAGACCCAGTACTTC | CASSLGFLRGYQETQYF
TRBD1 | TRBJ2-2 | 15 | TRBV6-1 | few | TGTGCCAGCAACAGGGGAGAAAGGATAGGCGGGGAGCTGTTTTTT | CASNRGERIGGELFF